Described below is a single T cell receptor (beta chain) sequence and its context. Its antigen is unknown. Base quality data are lacking; no much larger clone is found one base away. This specimen comes from a study of early T cells in non-severe SARS-CoV-2 infection (dated by TCRdb to the early 2020s). A note on the overall study: Bulk RNA from unsorted whole blood was used for TCR sequencing, so alpha and beta chains could not be paired.

To prepare the library, 5' RACE was applied. The instrument given in TCRdb is NextSeq 500. The TCR library protocol attached unique molecular identifiers to individual cDNA molecules to correct for sequencing error and PCR bias. Sequencing covered both TCR alpha and beta chains, and within each sample the abundances of alpha and beta sequences were tightly co-correlated. In the authors' own workflow: V gene, J gene and CDR3 annotation of TCR sequences was performed with Decombinator V4. TCRs were defined as expanded if a significant change between any two time points was detected under a Poisson model with p below 0.0001. Abundances of TCRs were expressed as counts per million after normalisation to the total number of TCRs sequenced in each sample. TRAV1-2 paired with TRAJ12, TRAJ20 or TRAJ33 defined MAIT TCRs, while TRAV10 paired with TRAJ18 defined iNKT TCRs. VDJdb, accessed on 1 November 2021, was searched for TCRs annotated for CMV, EBV and SARS-CoV-2, and TCRs annotated for more than one antigen were excluded. TCRdb trimmed the raw reads at Q25, called clones with MiXCR and kept productive beta chains. Each entry merges the rows of one CDR3 protein and shows their most common DNA and genes. TCRdb, not the original authors, processed these V and J calls. The sample profile shows around 71,000 distinct CDR3 sequences; roughly 15% of them were found once. 3% to 5% of the sample belongs to the ten largest clones.

The CDR3 runs 18 residues from the cysteine to the phenylalanine. Only the CDR3 part of the read is kept: 54 bases, read in frame from the first base. V loses 1 base of germline sequence and J loses 4 bases, and the interval between the two ends is 23 bases. CDR1 and CDR2 are read off the germline V gene as MDHEN and SYDVKM. The study at large found these results: VDJdb matching was skewed toward anti-spike CD8 responses and likely underestimated virus-specific expansions, missing private and CD4 specificities.

A case-control design nested within a healthcare worker cohort in London, UK, was used, with weekly nasopharyngeal swab PCR tests and blood sampling performed. Healthcare workers were recruited between 23 and 31 March 2020, during the week of the UK lockdown, and were followed weekly for up to about 15 weeks. This receptor was taken from an adult who was a healthcare worker with PCR-confirmed SARS-CoV-2 infection or an uninfected control (not recorded which). The chain uses TRBV28 and TRBJ2-7; the D gene is perhaps TRBD1, on 6 matching bases. Sequenced material: whole blood, taken at baseline. In nucleotide form, the sequence is TGTGCCAGCAGTTTATTAACTCCCCGGACAGTCCTGCCTTACGAGCAGTACTTC. It translates to CASSLLTPRTVLPYEQYF.